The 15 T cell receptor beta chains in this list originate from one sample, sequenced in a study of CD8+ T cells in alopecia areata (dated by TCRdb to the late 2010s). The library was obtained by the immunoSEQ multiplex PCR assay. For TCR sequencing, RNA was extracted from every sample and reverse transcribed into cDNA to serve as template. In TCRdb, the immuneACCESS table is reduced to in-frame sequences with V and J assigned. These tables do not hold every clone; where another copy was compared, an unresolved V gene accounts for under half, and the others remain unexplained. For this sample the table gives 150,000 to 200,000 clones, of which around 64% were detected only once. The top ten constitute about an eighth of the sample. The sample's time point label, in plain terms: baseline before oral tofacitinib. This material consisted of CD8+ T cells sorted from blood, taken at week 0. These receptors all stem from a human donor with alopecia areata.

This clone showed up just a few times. CDR3 sequence reads: CASMRGEKLFF. The CDR3, as DNA: TGTGCCAGCATGCGGGGTGAAAAACTGTTTTTT. The chain has TRBV7-9 and TRBJ1-4, with no clear D. The CDR3 spans 11 residues. Germline CDR1 and CDR2: SEHNR and FQNEAQ (reference sequence). V was shortened by 7 bases and J by 7 bases, with 7 bases between the two germline ends.

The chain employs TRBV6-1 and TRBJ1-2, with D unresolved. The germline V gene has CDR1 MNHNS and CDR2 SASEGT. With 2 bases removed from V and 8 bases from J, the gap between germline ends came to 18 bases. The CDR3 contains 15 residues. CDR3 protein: CASSELIGGGEGYTF. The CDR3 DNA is TGTGCCAGCAGTGAACTGATAGGAGGAGGTGAAGGCTACACCTTC.

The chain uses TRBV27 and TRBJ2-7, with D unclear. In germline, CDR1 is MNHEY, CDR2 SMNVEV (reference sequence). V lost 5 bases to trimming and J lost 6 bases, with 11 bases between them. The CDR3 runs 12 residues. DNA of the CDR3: TGTGCCAGCAGTCCGAAAGGTCTCGAGCAGTACTTC. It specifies CASSPKGLEQYF.

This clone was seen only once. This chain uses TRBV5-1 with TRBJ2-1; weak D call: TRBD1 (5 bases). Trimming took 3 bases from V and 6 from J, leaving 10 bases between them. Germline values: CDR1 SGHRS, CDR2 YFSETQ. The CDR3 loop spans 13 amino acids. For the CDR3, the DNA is TGCGCCAGCAGCTACCGACAGCCCAATGAGCAGTTCTTC. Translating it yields CASSYRQPNEQFF. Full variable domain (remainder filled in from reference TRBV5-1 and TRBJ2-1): KAGVTQTPRYLIKTRGQQVTLSCSPISGHRSVSWYQQTPGQGLQFLFEYFSETQRNKGNFPGRFSGRQFSNSRSEMNVSTLELGDSALYLCASSYRQPNEQFFGPGTRLTVL.

CDR3 sequence: CASSLSGGDTDTQYF. CDR3 sequence (DNA): TGTGCCAGCAGCTTAAGCGGGGGGGACACAGATACGCAGTATTTT. The chain couples TRBV6-5 to TRBJ2-3, with 10 bases lining up with TRBD2. Germline CDR1 and CDR2: MNHEY and SVGAGI. J gave up 2 bases and V 6 bases, and 5 bases lay outside the gene matches. The length of the CDR3 is 15 residues.

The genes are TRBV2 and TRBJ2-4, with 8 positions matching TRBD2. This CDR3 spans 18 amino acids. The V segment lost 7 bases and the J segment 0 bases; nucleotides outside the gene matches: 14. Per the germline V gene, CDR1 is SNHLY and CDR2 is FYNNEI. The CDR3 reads CASKPNPGGDLAKNIQYF. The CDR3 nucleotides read TGTGCCAGCAAACCTAACCCGGGGGGGGATCTAGCCAAAAACATTCAGTACTTC.

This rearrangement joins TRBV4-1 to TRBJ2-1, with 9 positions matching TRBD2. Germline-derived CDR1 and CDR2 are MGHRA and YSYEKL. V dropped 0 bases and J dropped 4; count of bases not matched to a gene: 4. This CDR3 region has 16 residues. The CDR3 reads CASSQDELAGYNEQFF. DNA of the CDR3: TGCGCCAGCAGCCAAGATGAACTAGCGGGTTACAATGAGCAGTTCTTC.

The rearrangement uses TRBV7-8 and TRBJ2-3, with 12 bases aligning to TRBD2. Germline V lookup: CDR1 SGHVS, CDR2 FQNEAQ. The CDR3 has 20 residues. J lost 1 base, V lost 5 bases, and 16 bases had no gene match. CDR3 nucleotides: TGTGCCAGCAGCCCCAAAGCCCGATCCTGGACTAGCGGGGGCACAGATACGCAGTATTTT. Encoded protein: CASSPKARSWTSGGTDTQYF.

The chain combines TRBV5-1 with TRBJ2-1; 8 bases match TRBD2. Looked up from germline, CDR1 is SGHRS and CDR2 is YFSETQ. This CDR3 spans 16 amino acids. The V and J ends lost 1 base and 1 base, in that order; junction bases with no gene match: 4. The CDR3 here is CASSLQAGESYNEQFF. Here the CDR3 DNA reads TGCGCCAGCAGCTTGCAAGCGGGGGAATCCTACAATGAGCAGTTCTTC.

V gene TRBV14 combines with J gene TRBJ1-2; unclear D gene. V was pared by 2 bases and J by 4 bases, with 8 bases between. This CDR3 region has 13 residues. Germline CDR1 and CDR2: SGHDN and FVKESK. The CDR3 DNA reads TGTGCCAGCAGCCAACTAAACTTCTATGGCTACACCTTC. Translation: CASSQLNFYGYTF.

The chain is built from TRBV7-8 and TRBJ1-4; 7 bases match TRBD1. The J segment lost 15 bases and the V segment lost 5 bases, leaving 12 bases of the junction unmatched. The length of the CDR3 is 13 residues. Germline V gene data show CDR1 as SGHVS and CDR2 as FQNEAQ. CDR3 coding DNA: TGTGCCAGCAGCCAGAGACAGGGAGGGGTGGTGTTTTTT. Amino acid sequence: CASSQRQGGVVFF.

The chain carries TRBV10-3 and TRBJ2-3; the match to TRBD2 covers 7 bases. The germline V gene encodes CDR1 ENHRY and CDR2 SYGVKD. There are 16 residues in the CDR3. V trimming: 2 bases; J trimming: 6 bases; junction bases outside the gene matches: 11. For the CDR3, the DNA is TGTGCCATCAGTGAGGCAAGCGGGGCCTCCTCTGATACGCAGTATTTT. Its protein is CAISEASGASSDTQYF.

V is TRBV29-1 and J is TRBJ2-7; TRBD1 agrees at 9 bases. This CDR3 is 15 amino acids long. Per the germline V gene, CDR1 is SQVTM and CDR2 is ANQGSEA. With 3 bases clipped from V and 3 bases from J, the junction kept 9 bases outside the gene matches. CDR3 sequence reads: CSVDNPGQGRYEQYF. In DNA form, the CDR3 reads TGCAGCGTTGACAATCCGGGACAGGGACGCTACGAGCAGTACTTC.

The CDR3 spells CASSDTIPGPQNIQYF. In DNA form, the CDR3 reads TGTGCCAGCAGCGATACGATTCCAGGGCCCCAAAACATTCAGTACTTC. The V gene is TRBV9, the J gene TRBJ2-4; D possibly corresponds to TRBD1 (5 bases). The germline V gene has CDR1 SGDLS and CDR2 YYNGEE. The CDR3 contains 16 residues. The V and J ends lost 3 bases and 5 bases respectively, with 18 bases between them.

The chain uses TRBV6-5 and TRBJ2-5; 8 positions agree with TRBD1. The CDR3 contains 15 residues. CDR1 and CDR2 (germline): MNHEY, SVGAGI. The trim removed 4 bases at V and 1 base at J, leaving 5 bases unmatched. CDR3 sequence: CASSWTGTIQETQYF. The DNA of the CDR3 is TGTGCCAGCAGTTGGACAGGGACGATCCAAGAGACCCAGTACTTC.